Presented here are 24 T cell receptor beta chains from one specimen sequenced in a study of cytomegalovirus exposure and HLA in healthy donors. PCR primers comprised 60 Vbeta and 13 Jbeta primers. Using immunoSEQ multiplex PCR, the repertoire was profiled, and TCRdb retains in-frame clones only, with some absent. This table holds 150,000 or so clones, about 80% found once. The sequenced sample consisted of PBMCs. These TCRs come from a man aged 35 to 55 in good health and CMV-seropositive.

The rearrangement joins TRBV28 to TRBJ1-1; TRBD1 agrees at 7 bases. Looked up from germline, CDR1 is MDHEN and CDR2 is SYDVKM. The CDR3 totals 12 residues. Losses at the gene ends were 8 bases for V and 3 bases for J; bases not matched to a gene: 3. For the CDR3, the DNA is TGTGCCAGCTGGGACAGCTACACTGAAGCTTTCTTT. Its protein is CASWDSYTEAFF.

This clone was counted a single time. The CDR3 region is CASSSEVDRAGEAFF. The CDR3 DNA reads TGTGCCAGCAGTTCCGAGGTGGACAGGGCGGGTGAAGCTTTCTTT. The chain links TRBV6-5 to TRBJ1-1, with 8 bases matching TRBD1. CDR3 length equals 15 residues. Germline CDR1 is MNHEY and CDR2 is SVGAGI. The trim removed 4 bases at V and 7 bases at J, leaving 11 bases unmatched.

This clone was seen a handful of times. The chain joins TRBV27 to TRBJ2-3; D is uncertain. This CDR3 contains 13 residues. Germline V gene lookup returns CDR1 MNHEY and CDR2 SMNVEV (reference sequence). V was trimmed by 3 bases and J by 5 bases, leaving 9 bases between them. The CDR3 region is CASSFQTGDTQYF. CDR3 bases: TGTGCCAGCAGTTTTCAGACGGGAGATACGCAGTATTTT.

The chain is built from TRBV5-1 and TRBJ2-1; TRBD2 agrees at 13 bases. The CDR3 is 15 amino acids. Germline V gene data show CDR1 as SGHRS and CDR2 as YFSETQ. Trimming removed 2 bases from V and 10 bases from J; junction bases left unmatched: 6. The CDR3 here is CASSFGTSGVEEQFF. In DNA, the CDR3 is TGCGCCAGCAGCTTCGGGACTAGCGGGGTCGAGGAGCAGTTCTTC.

The chain employs TRBV28 and TRBJ2-7; 9 bases agree with TRBD1. V lost 2 bases to trimming and J lost 5 bases; unmatched junction nucleotides: 7. The CDR3 totals 15 residues. In germline, CDR1 is MDHEN, CDR2 SYDVKM. Here the CDR3 reads CASSLGWDRVHEQYF. As DNA, the CDR3 is TGTGCCAGCAGTTTAGGTTGGGACAGGGTCCACGAGCAGTACTTC.

This chain uses TRBV30 with TRBJ2-3; D is unresolved. CDR1 is GTSNPN, CDR2 SVGIG, per germline (reference sequence). This CDR3 region has 12 residues. Deletions cut 0 bases from V and 9 bases from J, with 10 bases between. This CDR3 is CAWSVLSSTQYF. CDR3 sequence (DNA): TGTGCCTGGAGTGTACTGAGTAGCACGCAGTATTTT. The complete variable domain, with remaining parts taken from reference TRBV30 and TRBJ2-3, reads SQTIHQWPATLVQPVGSPLSLECTVEGTSNPNLYWYRQAAGRGLQLLFYSVGIGQISSEVPQNLSASRPQDRQFILSSKKLLLSDSGFYLCAWSVLSSTQYFGPGTRLTVL.

This rearrangement joins TRBV27 to TRBJ2-1; the D gene is possibly TRBD1 (6 bases). Germline values: CDR1 MNHEY, CDR2 SMNVEV (reference sequence). V was cut by 6 bases and J by 0 bases, with 15 bases left in between. This CDR3 contains 16 residues. The CDR3 sequence is CASSRVRGISYNEQFF. The CDR3, as DNA: TGTGCCAGCAGCCGCGTAAGGGGGATCTCCTACAATGAGCAGTTCTTC.

V usage is TRBV10-3 and J usage is TRBJ2-5; tentatively, D is TRBD1 (6 bases). This CDR3 comprises 16 residues. Germline V gives CDR1 ENHRY, CDR2 SYGVKD. Trimming cost V 2 bases and J 1 base, with 14 bases left between them. CDR3 residues: CAISEPQGYFQETQYF. CDR3 bases: TGTGCCATCAGTGAGCCCCAGGGGTATTTCCAAGAGACCCAGTACTTC.

As regards this clone: Relative to the germline gene, one junction end is altered; a read error may explain this. The chain carries TRBV6-1 and TRBJ2-1, with 7 nucleotides matching TRBD2. Germline loops: CDR1 MNHNS, CDR2 SASEGT. The CDR3 loop spans 16 amino acids. CDR3 bases: TGTGCCAGCAGTGAACAGGTTGCGGGAGAGCGCAATGAGCAGCTCTTC. Encoded protein: CASSEQVAGERNEQLF.

This clone appeared a single time. The V gene is TRBV28, the J gene TRBJ2-7; 7 bases are a match to TRBD1. The V and J ends lost 6 bases and 0 bases, in that order; junction bases with no gene match: 8. This CDR3 has 15 amino acids. Per germline, CDR1 MDHEN and CDR2 SYDVKM. As DNA, the CDR3 is TGTGCCAGCAGCTCAACAGGGGACACCTCCTACGAGCAGTACTTC. Translation gives CASSSTGDTSYEQYF.

V usage is TRBV7-6 and J usage is TRBJ2-6; the D gene is possibly TRBD2 (6 bases). The V and J ends lost 6 bases and 0 bases respectively, with 15 bases between them. The CDR3 length is 17 residues. Germline V CDR1 and CDR2: SGHVS, FNYEAQ. CDR3 amino acids: CASRAFSGDSGANVLTF. The DNA for the CDR3 is TGTGCCAGCAGGGCGTTTAGCGGAGACTCTGGGGCCAACGTCCTGACTTTC.

This clone was observed a single time. This sequence joins TRBV19 and TRBJ2-7, with D perhaps matching TRBD1 (5 bases). The CDR3 is 14 residues long. V dropped 4 bases and J dropped 0 bases, with 10 bases sitting between them. Germline-derived CDR1 and CDR2 are LNHDA and SQIVND (reference sequence). For the CDR3, the DNA is TGTGCCAGTAGTACAGGACATAGCTCCTACGAGCAGTACTTC. Residues: CASSTGHSSYEQYF.

The rearrangement links TRBV2 to TRBJ2-7; 9 bases align to TRBD1. Per germline, CDR1 SNHLY and CDR2 FYNNEI. Trimming removed 6 bases from V and 2 bases from J; junction bases left unmatched: 5. CDR3 size: 14 residues. In nucleotides, the CDR3 is TGTGCCAGCAGGGTGACAGGGGGAACCTACGAGCAGTACTTC. Translated: CASRVTGGTYEQYF.

This chain joins TRBV6-6 and TRBJ1-1, with D possibly TRBD1 on 6 matching bases. Trimming pared 5 bases from V and 2 bases from J, leaving 9 bases between. The CDR3 spans 13 residues. In germline, CDR1 is MNHNY, CDR2 SVGAGI (reference sequence). The CDR3 DNA reads TGTGCCAGCAGTGGACAGACCAACACTGAAGCTTTCTTT. Protein: CASSGQTNTEAFF.

This sequence joins TRBV2 and TRBJ1-3; tentative D call: TRBD1 (5 bases). The length of the CDR3 is 15 residues. The V and J ends lost 6 bases and 0 bases respectively, with 12 bases between them. CDR1 and CDR2 (germline): SNHLY, FYNNEI. The DNA for the CDR3 is TGTGCCAGCAGACCCGACAGAAGCTCTGGAAACACCATATATTTT. It is translated as CASRPDRSSGNTIYF.

Written as DNA, the CDR3 is TGTGCCAGCAGTTTAAACCTCTATCTTGAGCAGTTCTTC. Translation gives CASSLNLYLEQFF. This chain joins TRBV27 and TRBJ2-1; D gene uncertain. V lost 2 bases and J 9 bases, leaving 11 bases between the germline ends. This CDR3 contains 13 residues. Germline V lookup: CDR1 MNHEY, CDR2 SMNVEV (reference sequence).

The V call is TRBV10-3, the J call TRBJ2-7, with 11 bases matching TRBD1. V trimming: 6 bases; J trimming: 6 bases; junction bases outside the gene matches: 7. The CDR3 spans 14 residues. From germline, CDR1 is ENHRY and CDR2 SYGVKD. CDR3 bases: TGTGCCATCAGCTCGGGACAGGGGGAGGGCGAGCAGTACTTC. Amino acid sequence: CAISSGQGEGEQYF.

V usage is TRBV29-1 and J usage is TRBJ2-7, with TRBD2 matching 7 bases. The CDR3 is 12 residues long. V trimming: 5 bases; J trimming: 3 bases; junction bases outside the gene matches: 4. CDR1 and CDR2 from the germline V gene are SQVTM and ANQGSEA. CDR3 DNA: TGCAGCGTTAAGCGGGAAAACTACGAGCAGTACTTC. Translating it yields CSVKRENYEQYF.

This sequence joins TRBV21-1 and TRBJ2-2; TRBD2, the table's D call, was not compared with the DNA. TRBV21-1 is noted as a pseudogene. This CDR3 has 20 amino acids. In DNA form, the CDR3 reads TGTGCCAGCAGCAAAGTAAGGCTAGCGGGAGACACTCCGAACACCGGGGAGCTGTTTTTT. The encoded protein is CASSKVRLAGDTPNTGELFF.

This chain uses TRBV2 with TRBJ2-5; tentatively, D is TRBD2 (6 bases). Per germline, CDR1 SNHLY and CDR2 FYNNEI. Trimming stripped 4 bases from V and 5 bases from J, with 17 bases between. The CDR3 is 15 amino acids. This CDR3 is CASSVVGGLGETQYF. CDR3 bases: TGTGCCAGCAGTGTAGTCGGGGGTCTGGGGGAGACCCAGTACTTC.

The gene calls are TRBV6-1 and TRBJ2-2; 7 bases are shared with TRBD1. CDR1 and CDR2 (germline): MNHNS, SASEGT. Trimming took 8 bases from V and 2 from J; bases not matched to a gene: 8. The CDR3 consists of 15 residues. CDR3 in amino acids: CASYAGTANTGELFF. The DNA for the CDR3 is TGTGCCAGCTACGCTGGGACAGCAAACACCGGGGAGCTGTTTTTT.

This chain's CDR3 is CASTGPGGELFF. The DNA of the CDR3 is TGTGCCAGTACAGGGCCCGGCGGGGAGCTGTTTTTT. V usage is TRBV19 and J usage is TRBJ2-2, with D tentatively TRBD1 (5 bases). The CDR3 sequence is 12 residues long. Per the germline V gene, CDR1 is LNHDA and CDR2 is SQIVND (reference sequence). Trimming removed 7 bases from V and 7 bases from J, with 10 bases in between.

This clone was observed a handful of times. The rearrangement links TRBV27 to TRBJ2-7; TRBD1 aligns across 8 bases. The CDR3 has 14 residues. V was pared by 7 bases and J by 6 bases, with 11 bases of the junction left unmatched. Germline-derived CDR1 and CDR2 are MNHEY and SMNVEV (reference sequence). The CDR3 sequence is CASMRPRQGAEQYF. CDR3 in DNA: TGTGCCAGCATGAGGCCTCGGCAGGGGGCCGAGCAGTACTTC.

This chain uses TRBV10-3 with TRBJ1-1, with a tentative D call TRBD1 (6 bases). Trimming pared 4 bases from V and 3 bases from J, leaving 12 bases between. The CDR3 has 14 residues. Germline assignment: CDR1 ENHRY and CDR2 SYGVKD. The CDR3 coding sequence is TGTGCCATCAGTGGAGGGGCAGGGGACACTGAAGCTTTCTTT. Encoded protein: CAISGGAGDTEAFF.